This record concerns one TCR beta chain sequence. The data belong to a study of cytomegalovirus exposure and HLA in healthy donors. In the study overall: Genotyping showed around 80% of approximately 430 donors falling in the Caucasian-associated ancestry cluster.

Both 60 Vbeta primers and 13 Jbeta primers went into the PCR. TCRdb's table, derived via immunoSEQ multiplex PCR, lists solely in-frame clones and lacks some. The sample contains around 180,000 clones, around 77% of which appear only once. This CDR3 comprises 14 residues. Trimming pared 2 bases from V and 4 bases from J, leaving 9 bases between. The germline V gene encodes CDR1 SGHKS and CDR2 YYEKEE (reference sequence). These donors, healthy bone marrow donors, were studied. The rearrangement uses TRBV5-5 and TRBJ2-2; D gene ambiguous. The receptor was isolated from a man in his fifties or sixties in good health and CMV-seronegative. What was sequenced was PBMCs. As DNA, the CDR3 is TGTGCCAGCAGCTTTACCCCGAGCACCGGGGAGCTGTTTTTT. Amino acid sequence: CASSFTPSTGELFF.